Sequencing of this T cell receptor (beta chain) was carried out in a study of blood T cells in healthy people across ages. Study-wide findings and caveats: Diversity figures derived from one million T cells were judged to underestimate the true value.

Points on this clonotype: Its antigen is unknown.

The CDR3 is made up of 16 amino acids. The V gene's germline CDR1 is SEHNR and CDR2 FQNEAQ (reference sequence). V trimming: 2 bases; J trimming: 8 bases; junction bases outside the gene matches: 12. A second roughly 6 to 12 cycle PCR used barcoded and J-beta primers. Every cDNA was tagged by a template-switch adaptor with 12 random nucleotides. At least 2.5 million CDR3-containing paired-end reads were obtained per sample. TCRdb re-derived calls from the 5' RACE reads in MiXCR, one entry per CDR3 protein. Of roughly 1.5 million distinct CDR3 sequences in the sample, 35% to 45% were seen once. The specimen sequenced was blood. V is TRBV7-9 and J is TRBJ1-2; 9 bases are a match to TRBD1. This TCR came from a woman between 18 and 30 years old in good health. The CDR3 nucleotides are TGTGCCAGCAGCTTACTACCAGGACAGGGGTCAAAGGGCTACACCTTC. Encoded protein: CASSLLPGQGSKGYTF.